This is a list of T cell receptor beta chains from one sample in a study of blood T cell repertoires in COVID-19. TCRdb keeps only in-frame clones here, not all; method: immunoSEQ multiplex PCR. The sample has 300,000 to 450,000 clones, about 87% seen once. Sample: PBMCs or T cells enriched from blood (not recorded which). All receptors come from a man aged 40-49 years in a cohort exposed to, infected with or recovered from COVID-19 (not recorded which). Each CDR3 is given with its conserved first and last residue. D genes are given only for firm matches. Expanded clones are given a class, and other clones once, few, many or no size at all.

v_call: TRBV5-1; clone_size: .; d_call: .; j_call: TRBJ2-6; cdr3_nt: TGCGCCAGCAGCTTGGGAATCGCGGGTGGGGCCAACGTCCTGACTTTC; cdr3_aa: CASSLGIAGGANVLTF
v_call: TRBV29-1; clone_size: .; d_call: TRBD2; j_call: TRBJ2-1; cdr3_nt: TGCAGCGTGACTAGCGGGAGAAAGTTCAATGAGCAGTTCTTC; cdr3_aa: CSVTSGRKFNEQFF
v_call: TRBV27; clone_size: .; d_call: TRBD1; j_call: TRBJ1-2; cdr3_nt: TGTGCCAGCAGGGGAAACAGGGGCCACTATGGCTACACCTTC; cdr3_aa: CASRGNRGHYGYTF
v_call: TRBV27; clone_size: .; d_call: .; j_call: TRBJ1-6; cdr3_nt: TGTGCCAGCAGTTTCCCGGGATATCCCAATTCACCCCTCCACTTT; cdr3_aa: CASSFPGYPNSPLHF
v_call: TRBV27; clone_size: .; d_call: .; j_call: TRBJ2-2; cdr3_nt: TGTGCCAGCAGTTTAGTAAAAACTAGTAACACCGGGGAGCTGTTTTTT; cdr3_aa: CASSLVKTSNTGELFF
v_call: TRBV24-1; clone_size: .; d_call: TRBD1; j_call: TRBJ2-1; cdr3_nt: TGTGCCACCAGTGAACCGCCGGGACAGGGGAAGAATGAGCAGTTCTTC; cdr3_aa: CATSEPPGQGKNEQFF
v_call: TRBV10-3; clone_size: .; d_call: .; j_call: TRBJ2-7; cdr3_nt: TGTGCCATCAGTGAGTCGTTGAGCCCCTACGAGCAGTACTTC; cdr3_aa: CAISESLSPYEQYF
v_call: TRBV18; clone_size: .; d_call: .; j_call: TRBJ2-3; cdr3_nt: TGTGCCAGCTCAGGGCGGGGCACAGATACGCAGTATTTT; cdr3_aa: CASSGRGTDTQYF
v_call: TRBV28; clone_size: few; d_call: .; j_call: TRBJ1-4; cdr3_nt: TGTGCCAGCAGTTTCCAGGGATTGGAAAAACTGTTTTTT; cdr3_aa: CASSFQGLEKLFF
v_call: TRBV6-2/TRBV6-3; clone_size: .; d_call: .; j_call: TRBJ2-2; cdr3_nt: TGTGCCAGCAGTTTTCGAGTAAACACCGGGGAGCTGTTTTTT; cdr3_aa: CASSFRVNTGELFF
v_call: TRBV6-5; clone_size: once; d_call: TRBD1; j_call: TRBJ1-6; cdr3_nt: TGTGCCCACGGCACAGGGGGGACTTCACCCCTCCACTTT; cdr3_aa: CAHGTGGTSPLHF
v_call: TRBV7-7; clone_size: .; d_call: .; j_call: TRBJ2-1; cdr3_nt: TGTGCCAGCAGCTCCGGACAGTATAATGAGCAGTTCTTC; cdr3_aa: CASSSGQYNEQFF
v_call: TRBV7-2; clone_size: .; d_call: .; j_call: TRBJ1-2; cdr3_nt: TGTGCCAGCAGCGCCGGGACATTAAACTATGGCTACACCTTC; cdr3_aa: CASSAGTLNYGYTF
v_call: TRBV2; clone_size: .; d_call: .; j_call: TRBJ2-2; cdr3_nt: TGTGCCAGCCGGAGGTCAGGGGTGAACACCGGGGAGCTGTTTTTT; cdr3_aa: CASRRSGVNTGELFF
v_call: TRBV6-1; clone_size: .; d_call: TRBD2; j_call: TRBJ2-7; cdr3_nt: TGTGCCAGCAGTGGGACTAGCGGGAGATCTAGCTACGAGCAGTACTTC; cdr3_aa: CASSGTSGRSSYEQYF
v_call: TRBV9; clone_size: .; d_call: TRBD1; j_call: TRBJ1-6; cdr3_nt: TGTGCCAGCAGCGTCTCCCCGGGACAGGGAAGAAATTCACCCCTCCACTTT; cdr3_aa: CASSVSPGQGRNSPLHF
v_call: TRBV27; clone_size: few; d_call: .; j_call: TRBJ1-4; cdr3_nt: TGTGCCAGCAGTTTCCAGGGAAATGGAAAACTGTTTTTT; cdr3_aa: CASSFQGNGKLFF
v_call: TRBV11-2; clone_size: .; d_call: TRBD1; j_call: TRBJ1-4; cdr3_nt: TGTGCCAGCAGCTTAGAGAAGGCGGGACAGCGTAATGAAAAACTGTTTTTT; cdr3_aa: CASSLEKAGQRNEKLFF
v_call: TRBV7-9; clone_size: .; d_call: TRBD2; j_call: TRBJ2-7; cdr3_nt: TGTGCCAGCAGCTTAGGAGCAGCGGGAGGCGAGCAGTACTTC; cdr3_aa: CASSLGAAGGEQYF
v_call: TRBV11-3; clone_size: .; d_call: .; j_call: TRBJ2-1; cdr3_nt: TGTGCCAGCAGCCCACAGGGAGGGGGTTGGGATGAGCAGTTCTTC; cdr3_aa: CASSPQGGGWDEQFF
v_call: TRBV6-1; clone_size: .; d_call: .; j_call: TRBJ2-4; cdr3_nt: TGTGCCAGCAGTGACTACGGACACCGCACCAAAAACATTCAGTACTTC; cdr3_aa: CASSDYGHRTKNIQYF
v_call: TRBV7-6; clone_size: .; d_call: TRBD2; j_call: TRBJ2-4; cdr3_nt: TGTGCCAGCAGCTTAGGGGCCGGGAGGGCCACAAACATTCAGTACTTC; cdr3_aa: CASSLGAGRATNIQYF
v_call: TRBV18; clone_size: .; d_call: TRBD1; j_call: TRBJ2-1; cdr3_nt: TGTGCCAGCTCACCCCTTAACAGGGGAAATGAGCAGTTCTTC; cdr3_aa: CASSPLNRGNEQFF
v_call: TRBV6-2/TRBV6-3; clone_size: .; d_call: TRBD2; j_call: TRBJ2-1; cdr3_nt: TGTGCCAGCAGTTATCCCGGCCTAGCGGGGGGTAATGAGCAGTTCTTC; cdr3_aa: CASSYPGLAGGNEQFF
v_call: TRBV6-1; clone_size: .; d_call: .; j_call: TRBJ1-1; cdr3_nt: TGTGCCAGCAGTGAATCCCCAGGAATGAACACTGAAGCTTTCTTT; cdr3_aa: CASSESPGMNTEAFF
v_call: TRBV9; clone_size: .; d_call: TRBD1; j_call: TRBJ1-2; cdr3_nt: TGTGCCAGCAGCGTGGGACAGGGGGTAAGCGGCTACACCTTC; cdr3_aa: CASSVGQGVSGYTF
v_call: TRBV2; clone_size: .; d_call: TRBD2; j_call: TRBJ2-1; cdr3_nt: TGTGCCAGCGGAGGCCCCCAATTTAGCGGGAGGGCCCAAGAAAGGAGCTCCTACAATGAGCAGTTCTTC; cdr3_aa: CASGGPQFSGRAQERSSYNEQFF
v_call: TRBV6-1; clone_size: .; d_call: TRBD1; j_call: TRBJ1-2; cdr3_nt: TGTGCCAGCAGTGCACAGATGGGACAGGGAAACTATGGCTACACCTTC; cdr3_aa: CASSAQMGQGNYGYTF
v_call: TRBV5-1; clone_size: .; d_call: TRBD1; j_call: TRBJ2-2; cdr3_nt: TGCGCCAGCAGCGATACAGGGGGCACCGGGGAGCTGTTTTTT; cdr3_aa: CASSDTGGTGELFF
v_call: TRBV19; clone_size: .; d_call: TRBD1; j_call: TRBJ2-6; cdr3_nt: TGTGCCAGTAGTACTTTTAGGACAGGGGCCCCCGAACACAACGTCCTGACTTTC; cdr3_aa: CASSTFRTGAPEHNVLTF
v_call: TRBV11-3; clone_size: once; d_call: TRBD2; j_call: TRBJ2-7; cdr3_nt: TGTGCCAGCAGCTTGGAACTAGCGGAATCCTACGAGCAGTACTTC; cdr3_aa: CASSLELAESYEQYF
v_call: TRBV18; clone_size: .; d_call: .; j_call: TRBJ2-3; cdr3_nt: TGTGCCAGCTCACCTGAGATAGCGGGCACAGATACGCAGTATTTT; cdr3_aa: CASSPEIAGTDTQYF
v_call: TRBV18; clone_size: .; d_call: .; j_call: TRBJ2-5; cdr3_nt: TGTGCCAGCTCACCCCAAGAGAAAGAGAGAGCCCAGTACTTC; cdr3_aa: CASSPQEKERAQYF
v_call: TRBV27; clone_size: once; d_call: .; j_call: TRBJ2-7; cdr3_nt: TGTGCCAGCAGTTTTGTCTTCCCGAGGAGGGCAGGCGAGCAGTACTTC; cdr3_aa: CASSFVFPRRAGEQYF
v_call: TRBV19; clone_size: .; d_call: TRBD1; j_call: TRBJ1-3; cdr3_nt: TGTGCCAGTAGTATCGGGACAGGGGGCGCGTCTGGAAACACCATATATTTT; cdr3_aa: CASSIGTGGASGNTIYF
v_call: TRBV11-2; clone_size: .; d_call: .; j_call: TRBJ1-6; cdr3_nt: TGTGCCAGCAGCCGACAGTTTGAGGGGAGGAATTCACCCCTCCACTTT; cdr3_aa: CASSRQFEGRNSPLHF
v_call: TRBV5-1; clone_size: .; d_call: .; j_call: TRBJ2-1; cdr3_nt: TGCGCCAGCAGCCCGACGGGGTCCAGCTCCTACAATGAGCAGTTCTTC; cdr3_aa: CASSPTGSSSYNEQFF
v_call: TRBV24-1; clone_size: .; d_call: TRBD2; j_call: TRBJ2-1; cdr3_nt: TGTGCCACCAGTGATTTGCGGCTAGCGGGAACTTTGTATGAGCAGTTCTTC; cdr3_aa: CATSDLRLAGTLYEQFF
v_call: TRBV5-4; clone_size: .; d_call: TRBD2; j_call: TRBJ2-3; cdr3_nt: TGTGCCAGCAGCTCTAGCGGGAGGACCAGCCCTAGCACAGATACGCAGTATTTT; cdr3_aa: CASSSSGRTSPSTDTQYF
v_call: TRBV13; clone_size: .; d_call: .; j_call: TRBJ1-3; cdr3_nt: TGTGCCAGCAGCCAAGCGGGCAGGGCAACTTCGAATGGAAACACCATATATTTT; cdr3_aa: CASSQAGRATSNGNTIYF
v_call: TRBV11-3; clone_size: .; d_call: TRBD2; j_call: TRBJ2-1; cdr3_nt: TGTGCCAGCAGCCTTACTCGACTAGCGGGAGTTAAGAATGAGCAGTTCTTC; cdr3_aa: CASSLTRLAGVKNEQFF
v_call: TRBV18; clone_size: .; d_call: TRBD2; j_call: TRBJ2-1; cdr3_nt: TGTGCCAGCTCACCGACTAGCGGCCCTCCGGGGAATGAGCAGTTCTTC; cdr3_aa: CASSPTSGPPGNEQFF
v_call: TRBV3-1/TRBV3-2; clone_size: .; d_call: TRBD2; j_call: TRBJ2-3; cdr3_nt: TGTGCCAGCAGCCGTTCCCCGGGACTAGCGGGAGGCACAGATACGCAGTATTTT; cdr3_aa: CASSRSPGLAGGTDTQYF
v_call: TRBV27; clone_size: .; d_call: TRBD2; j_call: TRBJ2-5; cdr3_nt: TGTGCCAGCAGTCCTCGGGGGGGACGGGAGACCCAGTACTTC; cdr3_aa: CASSPRGGRETQYF
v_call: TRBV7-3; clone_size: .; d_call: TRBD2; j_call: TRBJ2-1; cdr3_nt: TGTGCCAGCAGCTGGGAGGGACCGATCAATGAGCAGTTCTTC; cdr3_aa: CASSWEGPINEQFF
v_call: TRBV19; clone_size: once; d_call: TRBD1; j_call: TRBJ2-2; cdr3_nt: TGTGCCAGTAGTAGGGACAGGGTCACCGGGGAGCTGTTTTTT; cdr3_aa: CASSRDRVTGELFF
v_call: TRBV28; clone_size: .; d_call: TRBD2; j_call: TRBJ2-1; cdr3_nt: TGTGCCAGCAGTCCACGGACTAGCGGGGAGGAGCAGTTCTTC; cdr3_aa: CASSPRTSGEEQFF
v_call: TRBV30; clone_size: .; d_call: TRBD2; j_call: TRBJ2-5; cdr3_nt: TGTGCCTGGGGACTAGCGGGAGAGACCCAGTACTTC; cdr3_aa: CAWGLAGETQYF
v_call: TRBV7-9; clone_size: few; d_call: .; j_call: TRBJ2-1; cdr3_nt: TGTGCCAGCAGCTTAACGAGCTCCTACAATGAGCAGTTCTTC; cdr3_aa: CASSLTSSYNEQFF
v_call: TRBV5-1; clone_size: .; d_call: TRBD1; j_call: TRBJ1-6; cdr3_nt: TGCGCCAGCAGCTCCTTGGACAGGGCCTCACCCCTCCACTTT; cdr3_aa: CASSSLDRASPLHF
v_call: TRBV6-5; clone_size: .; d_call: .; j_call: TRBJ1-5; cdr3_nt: TGTGCCAGCCGGACTATTGAGGGAGGCAATCAGCCCCAGCATTTT; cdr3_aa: CASRTIEGGNQPQHF
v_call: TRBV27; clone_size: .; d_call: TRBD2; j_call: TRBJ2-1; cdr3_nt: TGTGCCAGCACCCCATACTCTGGTTGGACTAGCGGTTACAATGAGCAGTTCTTC; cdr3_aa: CASTPYSGWTSGYNEQFF
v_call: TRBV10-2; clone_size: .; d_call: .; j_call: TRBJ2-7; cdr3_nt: TGCGCCAGCACCTTCGGGGGTTCGGGCCACGAGCAGTACTTC; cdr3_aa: CASTFGGSGHEQYF